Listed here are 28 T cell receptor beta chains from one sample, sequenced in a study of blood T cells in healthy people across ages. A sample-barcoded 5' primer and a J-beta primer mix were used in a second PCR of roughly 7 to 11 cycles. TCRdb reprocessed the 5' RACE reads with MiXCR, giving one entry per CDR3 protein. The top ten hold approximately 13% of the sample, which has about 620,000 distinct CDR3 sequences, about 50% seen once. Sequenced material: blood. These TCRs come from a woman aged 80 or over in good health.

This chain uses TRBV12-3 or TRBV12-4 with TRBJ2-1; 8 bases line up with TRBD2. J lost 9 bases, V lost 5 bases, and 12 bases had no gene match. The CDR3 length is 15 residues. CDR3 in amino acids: CASSPSLAGSGEQFF. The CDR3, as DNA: TGTGCCAGCAGTCCCAGTCTAGCGGGCTCCGGTGAGCAGTTCTTC.

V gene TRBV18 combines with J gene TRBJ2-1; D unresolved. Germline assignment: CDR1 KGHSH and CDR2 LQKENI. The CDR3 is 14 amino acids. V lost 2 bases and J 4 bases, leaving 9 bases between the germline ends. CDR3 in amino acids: CASSPSPLYNEQFF. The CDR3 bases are TGTGCCAGCTCACCAAGTCCCCTGTACAATGAGCAGTTCTTC.

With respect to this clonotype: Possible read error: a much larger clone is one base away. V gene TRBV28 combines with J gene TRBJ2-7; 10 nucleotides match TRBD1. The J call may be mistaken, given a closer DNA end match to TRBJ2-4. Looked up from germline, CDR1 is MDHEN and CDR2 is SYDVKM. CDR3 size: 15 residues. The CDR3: CASSWPGQGSNIQYF. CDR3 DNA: TGTGCCAGCAGTTGGCCGGGACAGGGGTCAAACATTCAGTACTTC.

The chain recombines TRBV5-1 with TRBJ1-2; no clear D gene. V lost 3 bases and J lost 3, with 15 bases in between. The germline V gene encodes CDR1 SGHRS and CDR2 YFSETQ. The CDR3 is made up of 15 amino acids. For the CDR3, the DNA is TGCGCCAGCAGCTCCACGGTGCAGCCGTACTATGGCTACACCTTC. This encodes CASSSTVQPYYGYTF. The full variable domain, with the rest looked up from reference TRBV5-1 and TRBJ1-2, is KAGVTQTPRYLIKTRGQQVTLSCSPISGHRSVSWYQQTPGQGLQFLFEYFSETQRNKGNFPGRFSGRQFSNSRSEMNVSTLELGDSALYLCASSSTVQPYYGYTFGSGTRLTVV.

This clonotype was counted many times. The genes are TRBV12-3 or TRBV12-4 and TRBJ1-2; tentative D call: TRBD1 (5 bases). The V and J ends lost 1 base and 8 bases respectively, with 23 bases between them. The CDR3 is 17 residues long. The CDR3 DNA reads TGTGCCAGCAGTTTAGGTGGAGGTCGGCAGGGACCCGCCGGCTACACCTTC. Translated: CASSLGGGRQGPAGYTF.

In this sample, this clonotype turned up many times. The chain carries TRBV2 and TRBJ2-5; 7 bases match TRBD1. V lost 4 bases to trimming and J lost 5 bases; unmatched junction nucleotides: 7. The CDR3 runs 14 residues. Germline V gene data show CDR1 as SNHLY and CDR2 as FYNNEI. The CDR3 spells CASSGNRGLETQYF. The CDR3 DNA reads TGTGCCAGCAGTGGAAACAGGGGTTTGGAGACCCAGTACTTC.

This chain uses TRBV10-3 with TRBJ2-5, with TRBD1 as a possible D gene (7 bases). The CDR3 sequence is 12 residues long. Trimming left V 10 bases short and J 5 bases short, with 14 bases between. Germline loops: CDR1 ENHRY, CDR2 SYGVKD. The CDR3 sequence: CATAGQRETQYF. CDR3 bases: TGTGCCACCGCGGGACAGCGGGAGACCCAGTACTTC.

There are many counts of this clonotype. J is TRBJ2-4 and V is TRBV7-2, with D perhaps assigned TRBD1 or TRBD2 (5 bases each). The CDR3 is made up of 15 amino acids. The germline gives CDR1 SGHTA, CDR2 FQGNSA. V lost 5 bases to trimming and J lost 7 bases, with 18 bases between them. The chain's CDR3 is CASSPWAAGANIQYF. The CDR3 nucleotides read TGTGCCAGCAGCCCTTGGGCGGCCGGGGCTAACATTCAGTACTTC.

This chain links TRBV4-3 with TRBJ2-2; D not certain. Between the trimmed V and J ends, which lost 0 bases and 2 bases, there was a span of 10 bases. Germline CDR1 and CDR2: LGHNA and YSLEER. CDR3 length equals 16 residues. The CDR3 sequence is CASSQDLRSNTGELFF. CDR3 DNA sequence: TGCGCCAGCAGCCAAGATCTCCGAAGTAACACCGGGGAGCTGTTTTTT.

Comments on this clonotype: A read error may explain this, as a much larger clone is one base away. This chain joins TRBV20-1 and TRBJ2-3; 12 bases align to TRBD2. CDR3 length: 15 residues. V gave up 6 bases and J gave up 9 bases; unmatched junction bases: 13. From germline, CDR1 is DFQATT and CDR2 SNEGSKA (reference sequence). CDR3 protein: CSARLAGAQLETQYF. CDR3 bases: TGCAGTGCGAGACTAGCGGGAGCCCAACTAGAGACGCAGTATTTT.

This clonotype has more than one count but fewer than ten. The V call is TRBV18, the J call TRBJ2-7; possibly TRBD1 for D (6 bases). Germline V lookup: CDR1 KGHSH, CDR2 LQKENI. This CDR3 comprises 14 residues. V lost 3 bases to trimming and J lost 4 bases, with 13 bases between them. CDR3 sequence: CASSPRQDEYEQYF. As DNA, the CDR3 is TGTGCCAGCTCACCCAGACAGGACGAATACGAGCAGTACTTC.

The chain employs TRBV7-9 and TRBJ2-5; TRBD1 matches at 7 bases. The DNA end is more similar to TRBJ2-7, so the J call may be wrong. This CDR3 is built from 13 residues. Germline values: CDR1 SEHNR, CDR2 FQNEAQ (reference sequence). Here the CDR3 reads CASSLTAGGEQYF. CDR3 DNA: TGTGCCAGCAGCTTAACGGCAGGGGGCGAGCAGTACTTC.

The CDR3 sequence: CASSAEGTRTQYF. CDR3 coding DNA: TGTGCCAGCAGCGCAGAGGGGACTAGAACGCAGTATTTT. V gene TRBV7-2 combines with J gene TRBJ2-3, with 8 nucleotides matching TRBD2. This CDR3 is built from 13 residues. The junction had 7 bases not matched to a gene; V was cut back by 5 bases and J by 9 bases. Germline lookup yields CDR1 SGHTA and CDR2 FQGNSA.

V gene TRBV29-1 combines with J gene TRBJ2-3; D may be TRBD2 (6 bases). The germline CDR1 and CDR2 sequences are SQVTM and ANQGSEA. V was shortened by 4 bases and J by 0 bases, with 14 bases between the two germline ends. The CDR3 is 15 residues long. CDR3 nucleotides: TGCAGCGTTGTGCCCTTTAGCGGTAGCACAGATACGCAGTATTTT. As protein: CSVVPFSGSTDTQYF.

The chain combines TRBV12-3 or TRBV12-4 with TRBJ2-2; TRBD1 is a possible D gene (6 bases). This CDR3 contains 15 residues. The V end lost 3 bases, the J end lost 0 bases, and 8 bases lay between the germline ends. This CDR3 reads CASSLGHPNTGELFF. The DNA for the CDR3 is TGTGCCAGCAGTTTGGGACACCCGAACACCGGGGAGCTGTTTTTT.

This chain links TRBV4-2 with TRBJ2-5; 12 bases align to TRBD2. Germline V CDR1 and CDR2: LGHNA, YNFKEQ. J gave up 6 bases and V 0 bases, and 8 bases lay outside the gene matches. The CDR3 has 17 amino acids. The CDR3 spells CASSQDVLAGGFKTQYF. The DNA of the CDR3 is TGTGCCAGCAGCCAAGATGTACTAGCGGGAGGATTCAAGACCCAGTACTTC.

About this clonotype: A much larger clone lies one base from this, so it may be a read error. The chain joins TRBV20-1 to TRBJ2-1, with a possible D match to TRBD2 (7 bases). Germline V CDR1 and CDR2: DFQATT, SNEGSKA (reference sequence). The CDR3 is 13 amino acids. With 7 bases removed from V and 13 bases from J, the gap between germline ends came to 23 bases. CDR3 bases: TGCAGTGTCCAAGGGGGGGATTGGAAGACCCAGTTCTTC. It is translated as CSVQGGDWKTQFF.

The CDR3 region is CASRLSGGVGNEQFF. CDR3 bases: TGTGCCAGCAGATTATCCGGGGGTGTTGGAAATGAGCAGTTCTTC. The gene calls are TRBV7-9 and TRBJ2-1; possibly TRBD2 for D (6 bases). Germline V CDR1 and CDR2: SEHNR, FQNEAQ (reference sequence). The length of the CDR3 is 15 residues. Trimming took 6 bases from V and 7 from J, leaving 19 bases between them.

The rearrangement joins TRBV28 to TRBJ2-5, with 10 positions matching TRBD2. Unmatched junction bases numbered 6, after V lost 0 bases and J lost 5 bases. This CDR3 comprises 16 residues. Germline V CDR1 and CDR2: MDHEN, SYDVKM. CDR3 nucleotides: TGTGCCAGCAGTTTATGGAATAGCGGGAGGTCGGAGACCCAGTACTTC. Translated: CASSLWNSGRSETQYF.

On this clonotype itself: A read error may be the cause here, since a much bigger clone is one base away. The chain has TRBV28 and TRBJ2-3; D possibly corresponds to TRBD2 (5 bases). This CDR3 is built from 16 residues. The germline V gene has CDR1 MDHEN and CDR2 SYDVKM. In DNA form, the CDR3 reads TGTGCCAGCAGCTCACCTCGGGATCCTAGCACAGATACGCGGTATTTT. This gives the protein CASSSPRDPSTDTRYF. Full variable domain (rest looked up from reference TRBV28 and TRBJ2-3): DVKVTQSSRYLVKRTGEKVFLECVQDMDHENMFWYRQDPGLGLRLIYFSYDVKMKEKGDIPEGYSVSREKKERFSLILESASTNQTSMYLCASSSPRDPSTDTRYFGPGTRLTVL.

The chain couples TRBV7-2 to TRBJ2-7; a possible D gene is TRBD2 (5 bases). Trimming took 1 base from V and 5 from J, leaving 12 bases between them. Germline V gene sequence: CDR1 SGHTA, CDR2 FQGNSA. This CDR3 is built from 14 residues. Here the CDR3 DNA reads TGTGCCAGCAGCTTAGTGAGGGCGAACGACGAGCAGTACTTC. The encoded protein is CASSLVRANDEQYF.

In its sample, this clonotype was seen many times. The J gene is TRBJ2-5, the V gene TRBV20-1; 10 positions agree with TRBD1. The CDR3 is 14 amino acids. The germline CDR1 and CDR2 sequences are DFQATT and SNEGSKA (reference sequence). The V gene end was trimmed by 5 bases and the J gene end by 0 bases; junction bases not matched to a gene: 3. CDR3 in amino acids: CSARQGADQETQYF. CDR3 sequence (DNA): TGCAGTGCTCGACAGGGGGCCGACCAAGAGACCCAGTACTTC.

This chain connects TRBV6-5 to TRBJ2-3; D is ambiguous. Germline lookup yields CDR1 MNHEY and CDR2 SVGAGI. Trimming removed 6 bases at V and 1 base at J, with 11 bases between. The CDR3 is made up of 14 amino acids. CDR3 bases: TGTGCCAGCAGCATCAGGATGGGCACAGATACGCAGTATTTT. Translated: CASSIRMGTDTQYF.

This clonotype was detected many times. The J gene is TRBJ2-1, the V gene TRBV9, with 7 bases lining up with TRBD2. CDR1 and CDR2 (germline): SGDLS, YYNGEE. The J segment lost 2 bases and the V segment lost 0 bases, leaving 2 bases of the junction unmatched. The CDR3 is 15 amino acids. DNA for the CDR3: TGTGCCAGCAGCGTAGTTGGGGGGGCCTACAATGAGCAGTTCTTC. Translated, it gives CASSVVGGAYNEQFF.

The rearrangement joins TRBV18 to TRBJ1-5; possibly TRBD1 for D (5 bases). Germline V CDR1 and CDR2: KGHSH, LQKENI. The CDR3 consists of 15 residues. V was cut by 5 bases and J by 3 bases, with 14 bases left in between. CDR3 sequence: CASSYMGGDNQPQHF. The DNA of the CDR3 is TGTGCCAGCTCATACATGGGAGGGGACAATCAGCCCCAGCATTTT.

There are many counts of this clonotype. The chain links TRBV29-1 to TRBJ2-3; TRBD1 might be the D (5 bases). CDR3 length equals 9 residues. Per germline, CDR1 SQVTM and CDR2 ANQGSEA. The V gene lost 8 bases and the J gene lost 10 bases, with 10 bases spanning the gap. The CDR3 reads CSQVGAQYF. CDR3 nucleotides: TGCAGCCAGGTAGGGGCGCAGTATTTT.

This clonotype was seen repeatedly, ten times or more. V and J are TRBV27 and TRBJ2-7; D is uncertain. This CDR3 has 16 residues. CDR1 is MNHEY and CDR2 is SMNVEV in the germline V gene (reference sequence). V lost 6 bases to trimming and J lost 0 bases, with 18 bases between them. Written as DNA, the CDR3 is TGTGCCAGCAGACCCGATGTGGCCTCCAGCTCCTACGAGCAGTACTTC. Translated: CASRPDVASSSYEQYF.

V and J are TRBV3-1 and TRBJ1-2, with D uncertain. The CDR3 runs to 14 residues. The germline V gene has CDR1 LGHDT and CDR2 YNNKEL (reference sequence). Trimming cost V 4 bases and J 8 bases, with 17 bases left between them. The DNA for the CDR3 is TGTGCCAGCAGCCCCTGGACGGACGGATGGGGCTACACCTTC. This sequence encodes CASSPWTDGWGYTF.